Below, 9 T cell receptor beta chains from the same sample are listed, as sequenced in a study of somatic mutations in cytotoxic T cells in rheumatoid arthritis. The assay was immunoSEQ multiplex PCR, and TCRdb's table has in-frame clones only and misses some. The sample has 15,000 to 20,000 clones, over 70% seen once. The specimen sequenced was CD8+ T cells sorted from blood. The receptors derive from a woman aged 55-69 years in good health.

By its share, this clone is medium-sized. V gene TRBV28 combines with J gene TRBJ1-1; 9 bases fit TRBD1. With V trimmed by 2 bases and J by 3 bases, 7 bases remained unmatched. The CDR3 is 16 amino acids. Germline V gene lookup returns CDR1 MDHEN and CDR2 SYDVKM. The DNA for the CDR3 is TGTGCCAGCAGTTTAGAACAGGGGGCGGGGGACACTGAAGCTTTCTTT. As protein: CASSLEQGAGDTEAFF.

CDR3 sequence: CASSRGGGSYNEQFF. The CDR3 coding sequence is TGTGCCAGCAGTAGGGGCGGGGGCTCCTACAATGAGCAGTTCTTC. J is TRBJ2-1 and V is TRBV27; 7 bases fit TRBD2. There are 15 residues in the CDR3. Germline CDR1 MNHEY, CDR2 SMNVEV (reference sequence). The V segment lost 5 bases and the J segment 0 bases; nucleotides outside the gene matches: 4.

The chain combines TRBV25-1 with TRBJ2-6; D is unresolved. The CDR3 length is 14 residues. The germline gives CDR1 MGHDK, CDR2 SYGVNS. V lost 8 bases to trimming and J lost 0 bases, with 8 bases between them. The CDR3 region has the DNA TGTGCCAGCCTAAGACGCTCTGGGGCCAACGTCCTGACTTTC. This translates into CASLRRSGANVLTF.

V and J are TRBV6-4 and TRBJ2-3; TRBD2 aligns across 7 bases. CDR1 MRHNA and CDR2 SNTAGT come from the germline V gene. The length of the CDR3 is 16 residues. Unmatched junction bases numbered 7, after V lost 0 bases and J lost 4 bases. The DNA of the CDR3 is TGTGCCAGCAGTGACTCTGTGGGGGGGTCGTCAGATACGCAGTATTTT. Its translation: CASSDSVGGSSDTQYF.

V usage is TRBV6-6 and J usage is TRBJ2-2; maybe TRBD1 (6 bases). This CDR3 spans 11 amino acids. The germline CDR1 and CDR2 sequences are MNHNY and SVGAGI (reference sequence). V was cut by 10 bases and J by 5 bases, with 8 bases left in between. Written as DNA, the CDR3 is TGTGCCATCAGGGGAACCGGGGAGCTGTTTTTT. Translation gives CAIRGTGELFF.

J is TRBJ2-1 and V is TRBV9, with D possibly being TRBD1 or TRBD2 (5 bases each). The CDR3 covers 14 residues. Trimming stripped 4 bases from V and 6 bases from J, with 14 bases between. CDR1 is SGDLS and CDR2 is YYNGEE in the germline V gene. The CDR3 loop reads CASSLGPSANEQFF. The CDR3 nucleotides read TGTGCCAGCAGCCTGGGACCGTCCGCCAATGAGCAGTTCTTC. Variable domain in full (rest from reference TRBV9 and TRBJ2-1): DSGVTQTPKHLITATGQRVTLRCSPRSGDLSVYWYQQSLDQGLQFLIQYYNGEERAKGNILERFSAQQFPDLHSELNLSSLELGDSALYFCASSLGPSANEQFFGPGTRLTVL.

A few counts support this clone. The J gene is TRBJ1-1, the V gene TRBV7-9, with 8 bases that match TRBD1. CDR1 and CDR2 from the germline V gene are SEHNR and FQNEAQ (reference sequence). CDR3 length equals 14 residues. Losses at the gene ends were 5 bases for V and 4 bases for J; bases not matched to a gene: 6. DNA of the CDR3: TGTGCCAGCAGCCTACAGGGGGTCCCCACTGAAGCTTTCTTT. Amino acid sequence: CASSLQGVPTEAFF.

The rearrangement uses TRBV27 and TRBJ2-7; D assignment may be TRBD1 or TRBD2 (5 bases each). Germline CDR1 and CDR2: MNHEY and SMNVEV (reference sequence). The ends were cut back, 2 bases at V and 0 bases at J, with 11 bases in the middle. The CDR3 length is 15 residues. The CDR3 sequence: CASSLRGFSSYEQYF. The CDR3 nucleotides are TGTGCCAGCAGTTTACGGGGCTTTAGCTCCTACGAGCAGTACTTC.

The V call is TRBV27, the J call TRBJ2-7; tentative D call: TRBD1 (6 bases). The CDR3 has 14 amino acids. CDR1 and CDR2 from the germline V gene are MNHEY and SMNVEV (reference sequence). V dropped 2 bases and J dropped 5 bases, with 13 bases sitting between them. The CDR3 DNA is TGTGCCAGCAGTTTAACTCAGGGGATGAACGAGCAGTACTTC. Its translation is CASSLTQGMNEQYF.